Following are 15 T cell receptor beta chains from one sample sequenced in a study of T cells in localized non-small cell lung cancer. The assay was immunoSEQ multiplex PCR, and TCRdb's table has in-frame clones only and misses some. The sample lists 20,000 to 25,000 clones, approximately 91% seen once, with more than 10% in the top ten. The sequencing used peripheral blood, collected before any cancer treatment. All receptors come from an older male donor with stage I lung adenocarcinoma.

This chain links TRBV28 with TRBJ2-3; D call uncertain. Germline CDR1 and CDR2: MDHEN and SYDVKM. V lost 9 bases and J lost 0, with 16 bases in between. The CDR3 runs to 15 residues. The CDR3 DNA is TGTGCCAGTACCGGGCGCACGAAGAGCACAGATACGCAGTATTTT. Protein product: CASTGRTKSTDTQYF.

CDR3 in amino acids: CAIRATGDTQYF. CDR3 nucleotide sequence: TGTGCCATCAGAGCGACAGGAGATACGCAGTATTTT. The chain combines TRBV10-3 with TRBJ2-3, with a possible D match to TRBD1 (6 bases). With 6 bases removed from V and 5 bases from J, the gap between germline ends came to 9 bases. This CDR3 is 12 amino acids long. Germline lookup yields CDR1 ENHRY and CDR2 SYGVKD.

The V and J genes are TRBV7-2 and TRBJ2-7; the match to TRBD2 covers 8 bases. This CDR3 contains 15 residues. The trim removed 1 base at V and 1 base at J, leaving 3 bases unmatched. The germline V gene has CDR1 SGHTA and CDR2 FQGNSA. Written as DNA, the CDR3 is TGTGCCAGCAGCTTAGTATTAGCGGGGTCCTACGAGCAGTACTTC. This translates into CASSLVLAGSYEQYF.

This chain links TRBV6-1 with TRBJ2-5; 12 bases agree with TRBD2. CDR1 and CDR2 (germline): MNHNS, SASEGT. V lost 6 bases to trimming and J lost 4 bases; unmatched junction nucleotides: 6. There are 15 residues in the CDR3. CDR3: CASRTGTSGPETQYF. The CDR3 coding sequence is TGTGCCAGCAGGACCGGGACTAGCGGGCCAGAGACCCAGTACTTC.

The V call is TRBV28, the J call TRBJ2-7, with a possible D match to TRBD2 (6 bases). V was shortened by 4 bases and J by 6 bases, with 16 bases between the two germline ends. CDR3 length: 14 residues. Germline V gene sequence: CDR1 MDHEN, CDR2 SYDVKM. CDR3 DNA sequence: TGTGCCAGCAGTTCCCCGGGGGTGAGGAGCGAGCAGTACTTC. Protein sequence: CASSSPGVRSEQYF.

J is TRBJ1-1 and V is TRBV20-1; no firm D call. V was trimmed by 6 bases and J by 4 bases, leaving 9 bases between them. This CDR3 is 11 amino acids long. In germline, CDR1 is DFQATT, CDR2 SNEGSKA (reference sequence). The CDR3 here is CSASKLTEAFF. CDR3 nucleotides: TGCAGTGCCTCAAAGCTCACTGAAGCTTTCTTT.

The chain uses TRBV28 and TRBJ1-5; D call uncertain. Germline CDR1 and CDR2: MDHEN and SYDVKM. The CDR3 runs 13 residues. V was pared by 2 bases and J by 4 bases, with 6 bases between. The CDR3 DNA reads TGTGCCAGCAGTTTAGCAGAGAATCAGCCCCAGCATTTT. The encoded protein is CASSLAENQPQHF.

The rearrangement uses TRBV27 and TRBJ2-7; D remains unclear. Trimming left V 3 bases short and J 5 bases short, with 14 bases between. This CDR3 has 14 amino acids. The germline gives CDR1 MNHEY, CDR2 SMNVEV (reference sequence). The DNA for the CDR3 is TGTGCCAGCAGTTTCATGGGTACCCCCCACGAGCAGTACTTC. Protein product: CASSFMGTPHEQYF.

The chain carries TRBV30 and TRBJ1-2; TRBD1 agrees at 7 bases. Germline CDR1 and CDR2: GTSNPN and SVGIG (reference sequence). This CDR3 is 15 amino acids long. After removal of 0 bases from V and 2 bases from J, the junction contained 6 bases not matched to a gene. CDR3 amino acids: CAWSVPGGRNYGYTF. As DNA, the CDR3 is TGTGCCTGGAGTGTCCCAGGGGGTAGGAACTATGGCTACACCTTC. Filled out from reference TRBV30 and TRBJ1-2, the complete variable domain reads SQTIHQWPATLVQPVGSPLSLECTVEGTSNPNLYWYRQAAGRGLQLLFYSVGIGQISSEVPQNLSASRPQDRQFILSSKKLLLSDSGFYLCAWSVPGGRNYGYTFGSGTRLTVV.

V gene TRBV27 combines with J gene TRBJ2-1; maybe TRBD2 (6 bases). The CDR3 loop spans 16 amino acids. CDR1 is MNHEY and CDR2 is SMNVEV in the germline V gene (reference sequence). The germline V and J ends were trimmed by 2 bases and 5 bases, with 16 bases remaining between them. The CDR3 loop reads CASSLGRDRINNEQFF. The CDR3, as DNA: TGTGCCAGCAGTTTAGGGCGGGACCGTATCAACAATGAGCAGTTCTTC.

The V and J genes are TRBV5-1 and TRBJ2-7; weak D call: TRBD1 (5 bases). V was shortened by 4 bases and J by 5 bases, with 13 bases between the two germline ends. Germline V CDR1 and CDR2: SGHRS, YFSETQ. This CDR3 comprises 13 residues. The CDR3 coding sequence is TGCGCCAGCAGCGACCAGGGCACCAACGAGCAGTACTTC. It translates to CASSDQGTNEQYF.

This clone was counted a single time. The chain recombines TRBV6-6 with TRBJ1-5; D call uncertain. Deletions cut 4 bases from V and 11 bases from J, with 12 bases between. The germline gives CDR1 MNHNY, CDR2 SVGAGI (reference sequence). The CDR3 has 12 amino acids. For the CDR3, the DNA is TGTGCCAGCAGTTCTCAATCCCTGGCCCAGCATTTT. It encodes CASSSQSLAQHF.

V is TRBV11-2 and J is TRBJ2-5; D possibly matches TRBD1 or TRBD2 (7 bases each). Germline lookup yields CDR1 SGHAT and CDR2 FQNNGV. CDR3 length: 14 amino acids. Trimming cost V 4 bases and J 7 bases, with 16 bases left between them. Here the CDR3 reads CASSYGQAGVTQYF. The CDR3 nucleotides read TGTGCCAGCAGCTACGGACAGGCGGGGGTGACCCAGTACTTC. Combining the CDR3 with reference TRBV11-2 and TRBJ2-5 gives the whole variable domain EAGVAQSPRYKIIEKRQSVAFWCNPISGHATLYWYQQILGQGPKLLIQFQNNGVVDDSQLPKDRFSAERLKGVDSTLKIQPAKLEDSAVYLCASSYGQAGVTQYFGPGTRLLVL.

Remarks on this clone: The junction and the germline gene differ at one end; a read error may be behind it. The chain couples TRBV7-7 to TRBJ1-1; D is uncertain. The CDR3 is 14 residues long. Germline V lookup: CDR1 SSHAT, CDR2 FNYEAQ (reference sequence). CDR3 protein: CASSPSDLNTEAFF. CDR3 sequence (DNA): TGTGCTAGCAGCCCCTCGGACCTGAACACTGAAGCTTTCTTT.

This rearrangement joins TRBV6-1 to TRBJ1-1; D gene uncertain. Between the trimmed V and J ends, which lost 11 bases and 0 bases, there was a span of 13 bases. Germline CDR1 reads MNHNS; CDR2 reads SASEGT. The CDR3 covers 13 residues. CDR3 DNA: TGTGCCGCGGTGAAGCGGATGAACACTGAAGCTTTCTTT. It yields the protein CAAVKRMNTEAFF.